This T cell receptor beta chain was obtained from a study of PD-L1 blockade in urothelial cancer. V was clipped by 0 bases and J by 0 bases, with 7 bases between them. The CDR3 runs to 14 residues. In germline, CDR1 is SGHDT, CDR2 YYEEEE. About this clone: The identical CDR3 is also encoded by other nucleotide sequences in the sample.

As for time point: pretreatment peripheral blood. Repertoires were generated with immunoSEQ multiplex PCR, while TCRdb's copy carries only in-frame clones and drops some. The sample has 60,000 or so clones; around 81% are singletons. Sample: PBMCs, taken around atezolizumab (anti-PD-L1) treatment. This clonotype was obtained from a man between 65 and 85 years old with urothelial cancer. The chain recombines TRBV5-6 with TRBJ2-7; D not resolved. CDR3: CASSLGTSSYEQYF. CDR3 nucleotides: TGTGCCAGCAGCTTGGGTACCAGCTCCTACGAGCAGTACTTC.